This paragraph covers one TCR beta chain sequence. The antigen is not known. The CDR3 does not close with the conserved phenylalanine or tryptophan, likely indicating a read error. This entry is derived from a study of T cells in Graves' hyperthyroidism and ophthalmopathy. Newly diagnosed patients aged 18 to 65 had hyperthyroidism of under 2 months' duration. Exclusion of a patient resulted from uncontrolled infection, other autoimmune disease, pregnancy or lactation. There were TCR beta CDR3 regions amplified from RNA transcripts. An initial round of RT-PCR targeting the TCR CDR3 relied on the HTBI primer set. TCRdb reprocessed the multiplex PCR reads with MiXCR, giving one entry per CDR3 protein. In the table there are 480,000 or so distinct CDR3 sequences, about 15% of which are singletons. Broader study findings: Most clonotypes expanded in the thyroid (above 0.001) were also present in blood.

V was pared by 1 base and J by 3 bases, with 4 bases of the junction left unmatched. This CDR3 has 15 residues. In germline, CDR1 is LGHDT, CDR2 YNNKEL (reference sequence). The chain carries TRBV3-1 and TRBJ1-1; 8 nucleotides line up with TRBD1. The material sequenced was blood. The sequence was collected from a woman aged 18-29 years with Graves' hyperthyroidism. The CDR3 sequence: CASSQGDRLDTEAFV. The CDR3 DNA reads TGTGCCAGCAGCCAAGGGGACAGGCTTGACACTGAAGCTTTCGTT.